These T cell receptor beta chains were read from a single sample in a study of T cell responses to AZD1222 COVID-19 vaccine. Data came from immunoSEQ multiplex PCR; TCRdb stores just in-frame clones and leaves some out. The repertoire holds more than 150,000 clones, with about 86% as singletons. Here the sequenced sample was peripheral blood, taken on day 0 of AZD1222 vaccination. All receptors come from an adult in good health. Each CDR3 is given with its conserved first and last residue. The D gene is left open where the match is weak. The size of a clone is reported for some rows only, either as once, few or many, or as a class for expanded clones.

>TRBV5-4|TRBJ2-1|TRBD1|.
CASSRDSESMEQFF
TGTGCCAGCAGCCGGGACAGTGAGTCCATGGAGCAGTTCTTC
>TRBV4-3|TRBJ1-2|.|.
CASSQQKEYHGYTF
TGCGCCAGCAGCCAACAAAAAGAGTATCATGGCTACACCTTC
>TRBV28|TRBJ2-5|TRBD2|once
CASSPPSAGEETQYF
TGTGCCAGCAGTCCCCCTAGCGCGGGAGAAGAGACCCAGTACTTC
>TRBV6-6|TRBJ2-3|.|.
CASSYPPADTQYF
TGTGCCAGCAGTTACCCCCCTGCAGATACGCAGTATTTT
>TRBV6-4|TRBJ2-3|TRBD2|.
CASSAAGGTDTQYF
TGTGCCAGCAGTGCAGCGGGGGGCACAGATACGCAGTATTTT
>TRBV7-9|TRBJ1-1|TRBD1|.
CASSDRQGDMNTEAFF
TGTGCCAGCAGCGACCGACAGGGGGATATGAACACTGAAGCTTTCTTT
>TRBV7-5|TRBJ1-3|.|.
CARSLGQVSGNTIYF
TGTGCCAGAAGCTTGGGACAGGTCTCTGGAAACACCATATATTTT
>TRBV6-6|TRBJ1-5|TRBD1|.
CASRFGTASNQPQHF
TGTGCCAGCAGGTTCGGGACAGCCAGCAATCAGCCCCAGCATTTT
>TRBV10-3|TRBJ1-2|.|.
CAISERENYGYTF
TGTGCCATCAGTGAGCGCGAGAACTATGGCTACACCTTC
>TRBV14|TRBJ1-2|.|.
CASSQHMEVGYGYTF
TGTGCCAGCAGCCAGCATATGGAGGTCGGCTATGGCTACACCTTC
>TRBV10-3|TRBJ1-2|TRBD1|once
CAISLVQGGDGYTF
TGTGCCATCAGTCTTGTTCAGGGGGGCGATGGCTACACCTTC
>TRBV10-3|TRBJ2-2|.|.
CAITELNTGELFF
TGTGCCATCACCGAGCTTAACACCGGGGAGCTGTTTTTT
>TRBV7-8|TRBJ2-1|.|once
CASSLPLSYNEQFF
TGTGCCAGCAGCTTACCCCTATCCTACAATGAGCAGTTCTTC
>TRBV5-1|TRBJ2-1|TRBD2|.
CASSSAGGLYNEQFF
TGCGCCAGCAGCTCAGCGGGGGGGCTCTACAATGAGCAGTTCTTC
>TRBV30|TRBJ1-4|TRBD1|.
CAHRVGGTEKLFF
TGTGCCCATCGGGTAGGGGGCACCGAAAAACTGTTTTTT
>TRBV6-5|TRBJ1-3|.|few
CASSLRRASGNTIYF
TGTGCCAGCAGTCTCCGGCGGGCGTCTGGAAACACCATATATTTT
>TRBV6-5|TRBJ1-2|.|.
CASRGRKIYGYTF
TGTGCCAGCAGGGGACGGAAGATCTATGGCTACACCTTC
>TRBV2|TRBJ2-1|.|once
CASRFMRGSYNEQFF
TGTGCCAGCCGTTTTATGAGGGGCTCCTACAATGAGCAGTTCTTC
>TRBV20-1|TRBJ2-1|TRBD2|.
CSASRLATGNEQFF
TGCAGTGCCAGTCGACTAGCGACGGGTAATGAGCAGTTCTTC
>TRBV19|TRBJ2-2|TRBD2|.
CASSISSGDTGELFF
TGTGCCAGTAGTATCTCTAGCGGGGACACCGGGGAGCTGTTTTTT
>TRBV19|TRBJ2-5|.|.
CASSPPRARETQYF
TGTGCCAGTAGTCCACCCCGGGCTCGAGAGACCCAGTACTTC
>TRBV28|TRBJ1-2|.|.
CASSPFRTLNYGYTF
TGTGCCAGCAGTCCCTTTAGAACCCTTAACTATGGCTACACCTTC
>TRBV6-5|TRBJ1-2|.|few
CASSWEPRGGAVGYTF
TGTGCCAGCAGTTGGGAGCCCCGAGGGGGGGCCGTTGGCTACACCTTC
>TRBV29-1|TRBJ1-5|.|.
CSVVEGSGNQPQHF
TGCAGCGTTGTTGAGGGATCGGGCAATCAGCCCCAGCATTTT
>TRBV5-1|TRBJ1-4|.|once
CASSLARDGEKLFF
TGCGCCAGCAGCTTGGCCCGGGATGGGGAAAAACTGTTTTTT
>TRBV5-6|TRBJ2-7|.|.
CASSLYRSGEQYF
TGTGCCAGCAGCTTGTACAGGTCCGGAGAGCAGTACTTC
>TRBV14|TRBJ1-4|.|.
CASSQDFRAGEKLFF
TGTGCCAGCAGCCAAGATTTCAGGGCGGGTGAAAAACTGTTTTTT
>TRBV10-1|TRBJ1-2|.|.
CASSQGTDYGYTF
TGCGCCAGCAGCCAAGGGACGGACTATGGCTACACCTTC
>TRBV5-6|TRBJ2-7|.|.
CASNGWSSYEQYF
TGTGCCAGCAATGGCTGGAGCTCCTACGAGCAGTACTTC
>TRBV4-1|TRBJ2-7|.|.
CASSQDSRVGEQYF
TGCGCCAGCAGCCAAGATTCGCGGGTGGGCGAGCAGTACTTC
>TRBV4-2|TRBJ1-2|TRBD1|.
CASSQVRDSNYGYTF
TGTGCCAGCAGCCAAGTCCGGGACAGTAACTATGGCTACACCTTC
>TRBV5-4|TRBJ1-4|.|.
CASSSWGPGGEKLFF
TGTGCCAGCAGCTCCTGGGGCCCCGGCGGTGAAAAACTGTTTTTT
>TRBV28|TRBJ1-5|TRBD1|.
CAGGQGGSQPQHF
TGTGCCGGCGGACAGGGGGGCAGTCAGCCCCAGCATTTT
>TRBV28|TRBJ1-5|.|few
CASSLRQYNQPQHF
TGTGCCAGCAGTCTCCGACAGTACAATCAGCCCCAGCATTTT
>TRBV5-5|TRBJ1-4|.|few
CASSLNTGRNEKLFF
TGTGCCAGCAGCTTAAATACGGGGCGAAATGAAAAACTGTTTTTT
>TRBV2|TRBJ1-5|.|.
CASSSDRNNQPQHF
TGTGCCAGCAGTTCCGACAGGAACAATCAGCCCCAGCATTTT
>TRBV25-1|TRBJ1-6|.|.
CASTGQGNSPLHF
TGTGCCAGCACGGGCCAGGGTAATTCACCCCTCCACTTT
>TRBV5-1|TRBJ2-1|TRBD1|.
CASSSLNRGYNEQFF
TGCGCCAGCAGCTCGTTGAACAGGGGCTACAATGAGCAGTTCTTC
>TRBV9|TRBJ2-2|.|.
CASSLREGGTTGELFF
TGTGCCAGCAGCCTTCGAGAGGGGGGCACCACCGGGGAGCTGTTTTTT
>TRBV19|TRBJ1-2|.|.
CATYMGNGYTF
TGTGCCACGTACATGGGGAATGGCTACACCTTC
>TRBV21-1|TRBJ2-3|.|.
CASPCPPHVWYF
TGTGCCAGCCCCTGTCCCCCCCACGTGTGGTATTTT
>TRBV14|TRBJ2-1|TRBD2|.
CASSPTYSGANNEQFF
TGTGCCAGCAGTCCCACGTATAGCGGGGCTAACAATGAGCAGTTCTTC
>TRBV5-1|TRBJ2-1|TRBD1|.
CASSPLDRDTGAQFF
TGCGCCAGCAGCCCCCTCGACAGGGACACCGGTGCGCAGTTCTTC
>TRBV9|TRBJ1-6|.|few
CASSTGGNGNSPLHF
TGTGCCAGCAGCACAGGTGGGAATGGGAATTCACCCCTCCACTTT
>TRBV6-5|TRBJ1-5|.|.
CASSYSRGSQPQHF
TGTGCCAGCAGTTACTCGCGGGGAAGTCAGCCCCAGCATTTT
>TRBV5-4|TRBJ1-2|TRBD1|.
CASSLPGQVYGYTF
TGTGCCAGCAGCTTACCGGGACAGGTCTATGGCTACACCTTC
>TRBV12-2|TRBJ2-3|.|.
CASRQGPSRQGPDTQYF
TGTGCAAGTCGCCAAGGTCCGAGCAGGCAGGGGCCAGATACGCAGTATTTT
>TRBV6-5|TRBJ2-7|.|.
CASGPGGQYEQYF
TGTGCCAGCGGGCCCGGGGGGCAATACGAGCAGTACTTC
>TRBV25-1|TRBJ1-1|.|.
CASSVSRGQNSEAFF
TGTGCCAGCAGTGTTTCGAGGGGACAAAATTCTGAAGCTTTCTTT
>TRBV25-1|TRBJ1-2|.|.
CASLGQGSPTYYGYTF
TGTGCCAGCCTCGGCCAGGGTTCGCCTACCTACTATGGCTACACCTTC
>TRBV9|TRBJ1-5|.|.
CASSADSNSNQPQHF
TGTGCCAGCAGTGCAGACAGTAATAGCAATCAGCCCCAGCATTTT
>TRBV4-1|TRBJ2-7|TRBD1|few
CASSPGQGTYEQYF
TGCGCCAGCAGCCCCGGACAGGGAACCTACGAGCAGTACTTC
>TRBV30|TRBJ2-7|.|.
CAWTPGVASYEQYF
TGTGCCTGGACCCCCGGGGTAGCATCCTACGAGCAGTACTTC
>TRBV7-8|TRBJ2-3|TRBD2|.
CASSLGAGVTDTQYF
TGTGCCAGCAGCTTAGGAGCGGGGGTCACAGATACGCAGTATTTT
>TRBV27|TRBJ2-3|TRBD2|.
CASSHVGRASIAGTDTQYF
TGTGCCAGCAGCCATGTCGGCAGGGCGTCGATAGCGGGGACAGATACGCAGTATTTT